These 25 T cell receptor beta chains were sequenced from one sample in a study of cytomegalovirus exposure and HLA in healthy donors. Amplification used 60 Vbeta primers and 13 Jbeta primers. Method: immunoSEQ multiplex PCR; TCRdb's copy keeps in-frame clones and lacks some. Of 150,000 or so clones listed, about 70% are singletons. Specimen: PBMCs. The receptors shown here come from a male donor in good health and CMV-seronegative.

The chain employs TRBV28 and TRBJ2-7; D is ambiguous. V lost 5 bases and J lost 0, with 17 bases in between. The CDR3 is 16 residues long. The germline CDR1 and CDR2 sequences are MDHEN and SYDVKM. The CDR3, as DNA: TGTGCCAGCAGTCCCCCCGCCCTCTCCAGCTCCTACGAGCAGTACTTC. Its translation is CASSPPALSSSYEQYF. The variable domain in full, with the rest retrieved from reference TRBV28 and TRBJ2-7, is DVKVTQSSRYLVKRTGEKVFLECVQDMDHENMFWYRQDPGLGLRLIYFSYDVKMKEKGDIPEGYSVSREKKERFSLILESASTNQTSMYLCASSPPALSSSYEQYFGPGTRLTVT.

The V call is TRBV6-5, the J call TRBJ2-7, with 7 bases lining up with TRBD1. The germline CDR1 and CDR2 sequences are MNHEY and SVGAGI. The CDR3 totals 14 residues. After removal of 0 bases from V and 4 bases from J, the junction contained 3 bases not matched to a gene. The DNA for the CDR3 is TGTGCCAGCAGTTACTCAGGGGGCCTGTACGAGCAGTACTTC. This encodes CASSYSGGLYEQYF.

This chain connects TRBV6-1 to TRBJ1-3; 8 positions agree with TRBD1. With 10 bases clipped from V and 3 bases from J, the junction kept 5 bases outside the gene matches. The germline gives CDR1 MNHNS, CDR2 SASEGT. This CDR3 region has 13 residues. CDR3 nucleotide sequence: TGTGCCATCCAGGGGGCTATTGGAAACACCATATATTTT. Translated, it gives CAIQGAIGNTIYF.

The chain has TRBV6-5 and TRBJ2-3, with TRBD1 matching 12 bases. The CDR3 has 16 residues. Germline V CDR1 and CDR2: MNHEY, SVGAGI. V shed 2 bases, J shed 8 bases, and the junction held 8 bases outside the gene matches. CDR3 in amino acids: CASSYEGTGGRGTQYF. The CDR3 DNA reads as TGTGCCAGCAGTTACGAGGGGACAGGGGGCAGAGGTACGCAGTATTTT.

This chain uses TRBV5-1 with TRBJ1-5; TRBD1 matches 7 bases. This CDR3 has 15 residues. V shed 0 bases, J shed 4 bases, and the junction held 4 bases outside the gene matches. The germline CDR1 and CDR2 sequences are SGHRS and YFSETQ. This chain's CDR3 is CASSLGGDSNQPQHF. CDR3 in DNA: TGCGCCAGCAGCTTGGGGGGGGACAGTAATCAGCCCCAGCATTTT.

The chain combines TRBV6-1 with TRBJ2-3; perhaps TRBD2 as D (6 bases). CDR3 length: 16 amino acids. V lost 2 bases and J lost 0, with 12 bases in between. Looked up from germline, CDR1 is MNHNS and CDR2 is SASEGT. CDR3 bases: TGTGCCAGCAGTGAATATGGGGGACTTAGCACAGATACGCAGTATTTT. Translation gives CASSEYGGLSTDTQYF.

The rearrangement uses TRBV14 and TRBJ2-2, with TRBD2 matching 12 bases. The CDR3 spans 16 residues. Germline lookup yields CDR1 SGHDN and CDR2 FVKESK. J gave up 7 bases and V 6 bases, and 9 bases lay outside the gene matches. The CDR3 DNA is TGTGCCAGCAGTCAGACTAGCGGGAGTTTAGGCGGGGAGCTGTTTTTT. Translated: CASSQTSGSLGGELFF.

The rearrangement uses TRBV28 and TRBJ2-1; no definite D call. Trimming left V 1 base short and J 8 bases short, with 12 bases between. CDR1 is MDHEN and CDR2 is SYDVKM in the germline V gene. The CDR3 is made up of 14 amino acids. The CDR3 DNA sequence: TGTGCCAGCAGTTTATCGGGTAACACCTATGAGCAGTTCTTC. Translation gives CASSLSGNTYEQFF.

This clone has a single count. This chain links TRBV4-3 with TRBJ2-2, with TRBD2 as a possible D gene (6 bases). CDR1 LGHNA and CDR2 YSLEER come from the germline V gene. V was shortened by 0 bases and J by 3 bases, with 20 bases between the two germline ends. This CDR3 has 19 amino acids. In DNA, the CDR3 is TGCGCCAGCAGCCAAGATTTCCCGGACTGGCGGGACCACACCGGGGAGCTGTTTTTT. The encoded protein is CASSQDFPDWRDHTGELFF.

The chain combines TRBV7-2 with TRBJ2-3; TRBD2 matches at 10 bases. Germline assignment: CDR1 SGHTA and CDR2 FQGNSA. Trimming cost V 5 bases and J 3 bases; bases outside gene matches: 8. The CDR3 consists of 16 residues. The CDR3 sequence is CASSLGQLAGTDTQYF. The CDR3 bases are TGTGCCAGCAGCCTCGGCCAACTAGCGGGAACAGATACGCAGTATTTT.

The chain is built from TRBV4-3 and TRBJ2-7, with 8 positions matching TRBD2. Germline values: CDR1 LGHNA, CDR2 YSLEER. J lost 3 bases, V lost 1 base, and 8 bases had no gene match. There are 16 residues in the CDR3. CDR3 sequence reads: CASSQVHGRALYEQYF. The DNA for the CDR3 is TGCGCCAGCAGCCAAGTCCACGGGAGGGCTCTCTACGAGCAGTACTTC.

This chain uses TRBV7-9 with TRBJ2-1; D gene ambiguous. The germline V gene encodes CDR1 SEHNR and CDR2 FQNEAQ (reference sequence). Trimming removed 2 bases at V and 1 base at J, with 9 bases between. This CDR3 region has 15 residues. CDR3 sequence (DNA): TGTGCCAGCAGCTTACAGGCTGGTTCCTACAATGAGCAGTTCTTC. This codes for CASSLQAGSYNEQFF.

The chain recombines TRBV7-6 with TRBJ2-1; the match to TRBD2 covers 10 bases. The CDR3 is 16 amino acids. After removal of 5 bases from V and 9 bases from J, the junction contained 13 bases not matched to a gene. Germline values: CDR1 SGHVS, CDR2 FNYEAQ. This CDR3 reads CASSPGGGLATSEQFF. For the CDR3, the DNA is TGTGCCAGCAGCCCGGGCGGGGGACTAGCGACGAGTGAGCAGTTCTTC. The variable domain in full, completed from reference TRBV7-6 and TRBJ2-1, reads GAGVSQSPRYKVTKRGQDVALRCDPISGHVSLYWYRQALGQGPEFLTYFNYEAQQDKSGLPNDRFSAERPEGSISTLTIQRTEQRDSAMYRCASSPGGGLATSEQFFGPGTRLTVL.

This clone turned up a few times. CDR3 bases: TGTGCCAGCAGCTTATCGAGCACAGATACGCAGTATTTT. It codes for CASSLSSTDTQYF. V and J are TRBV11-2 and TRBJ2-3; no clear D. V dropped 2 bases and J dropped 0 bases, with 3 bases sitting between them. In germline, CDR1 is SGHAT, CDR2 FQNNGV. The CDR3 loop spans 13 amino acids.

The chain couples TRBV5-4 to TRBJ2-5; the D gene is possibly TRBD1 (6 bases). The V end lost 1 base, the J end lost 5 bases, and 12 bases lay between the germline ends. The CDR3 contains 14 residues. Germline values: CDR1 SGHNT, CDR2 YYREEE (reference sequence). The CDR3 sequence: CASSLMGAGETQYF. In DNA, the CDR3 is TGTGCCAGCAGCTTGATGGGGGCCGGGGAGACCCAGTACTTC.

This clone was found once. The V call is TRBV27, the J call TRBJ2-3; 15 bases line up with TRBD2. CDR1 and CDR2 from the germline V gene are MNHEY and SMNVEV (reference sequence). With V trimmed by 1 base and J by 0 bases, 5 bases remained unmatched. This CDR3 spans 19 amino acids. CDR3 region: CASSLFGLAGGSSTDTQYF. CDR3 in DNA: TGTGCCAGCAGTTTATTTGGACTAGCGGGGGGGTCTAGCACAGATACGCAGTATTTT.

The chain employs TRBV11-2 and TRBJ2-1; the match to TRBD2 covers 12 bases. With 5 bases clipped from V and 1 base from J, the junction kept 6 bases outside the gene matches. The CDR3 is 17 amino acids. CDR1 is SGHAT and CDR2 is FQNNGV in the germline V gene. The CDR3: CASSRGLAGGSYNEQFF. CDR3 DNA sequence: TGTGCCAGCAGCAGGGGACTAGCGGGCGGTTCCTACAATGAGCAGTTCTTC.

The genes are TRBV6-5 and TRBJ2-2; 7 bases fit TRBD1. Germline lookup yields CDR1 MNHEY and CDR2 SVGAGI. The CDR3 has 14 amino acids. Germline trimming cut 5 bases from V and 1 base from J; bases unmatched to any gene: 1. Here the CDR3 reads CASSRTGNTGELFF. CDR3 DNA sequence: TGTGCCAGCAGTAGGACAGGGAACACCGGGGAGCTGTTTTTT.

On this clone itself: The sample has other DNA sequences that encode this CDR3 too. V gene TRBV7-3 combines with J gene TRBJ2-2; 8 bases map to TRBD2. The V and J ends lost 5 bases and 1 base, in that order; junction bases with no gene match: 6. The CDR3 totals 16 residues. Germline V CDR1 and CDR2: SGHTA, FQGTGA. The CDR3 protein is CASSPTGGENTGELFF. The CDR3 coding sequence is TGTGCCAGCAGCCCCACGGGGGGGGAGAACACCGGGGAGCTGTTTTTT.

This clone showed up just a few times. The chain recombines TRBV2 with TRBJ2-4, with D possibly TRBD1 on 5 matching bases. CDR1 SNHLY and CDR2 FYNNEI come from the germline V gene. This CDR3 spans 13 amino acids. V was shortened by 3 bases and J by 8 bases, with 11 bases between the two germline ends. The CDR3 DNA reads as TGTGCCAGCAGTGATCGCAGGGAAGACATTCAGTACTTC. It codes for CASSDRREDIQYF. The whole variable domain, filled in from reference TRBV2 and TRBJ2-4, reads EPEVTQTPSHQVTQMGQEVILRCVPISNHLYFYWYRQILGQKVEFLVSFYNNEISEKSEIFDDQFSVERPDGSNFTLKIRSTKLEDSAMYFCASSDRREDIQYFGAGTRLSVL.

CDR3 sequence (DNA): TGTGCCAGCAGCTTGAAACCGGGACAATTGGATGAGCAGTTCTTC. Protein: CASSLKPGQLDEQFF. This sequence joins TRBV5-5 and TRBJ2-1, with a possible D match to TRBD1 (6 bases). The CDR3 totals 15 residues. CDR1 SGHKS and CDR2 YYEKEE come from the germline V gene (reference sequence). V was pared by 1 base and J by 8 bases, with 16 bases between.

CDR3 sequence (DNA): TGTGCCAGCAGTTTTCGGGTCCCCACAGATACGCAGTATTTT. Translating gives CASSFRVPTDTQYF. The chain couples TRBV27 to TRBJ2-3; D gene unclear. V gave up 3 bases and J gave up 2 bases, with 9 bases separating them. Germline V gene data show CDR1 as MNHEY and CDR2 as SMNVEV (reference sequence). The CDR3 loop spans 14 amino acids.

The genes are TRBV11-3 and TRBJ1-1; D remains ambiguous. Trimming removed 0 bases at V and 2 bases at J, with 10 bases between. CDR1 and CDR2 (germline): SGHNT, YENEEA. The CDR3 extends over 15 amino acids. The CDR3 protein is CASSLDGRINTEAFF. CDR3 DNA: TGTGCCAGCAGCTTAGACGGCAGGATCAACACTGAAGCTTTCTTT.

The genes are TRBV29-1 and TRBJ2-3; D remains ambiguous. The CDR3 is 15 residues long. CDR1 is SQVTM, CDR2 ANQGSEA, per germline. The germline V and J ends were trimmed by 0 bases and 4 bases, with 14 bases remaining between them. CDR3 amino acids: CSVEDRLDSPDTQYF. The DNA of the CDR3 is TGCAGCGTTGAAGATCGGCTAGATTCTCCAGATACGCAGTATTTT.

The chain uses TRBV19 and TRBJ1-1, with TRBD1 as a possible D gene (5 bases). The CDR3 sequence is 14 residues long. The germline V and J ends were trimmed by 3 bases and 5 bases, with 13 bases remaining between them. CDR1 LNHDA and CDR2 SQIVND come from the germline V gene (reference sequence). CDR3 loop: CASSIRAGRTEAFF. CDR3 DNA sequence: TGTGCCAGTAGTATCAGGGCAGGGAGGACTGAAGCTTTCTTT.